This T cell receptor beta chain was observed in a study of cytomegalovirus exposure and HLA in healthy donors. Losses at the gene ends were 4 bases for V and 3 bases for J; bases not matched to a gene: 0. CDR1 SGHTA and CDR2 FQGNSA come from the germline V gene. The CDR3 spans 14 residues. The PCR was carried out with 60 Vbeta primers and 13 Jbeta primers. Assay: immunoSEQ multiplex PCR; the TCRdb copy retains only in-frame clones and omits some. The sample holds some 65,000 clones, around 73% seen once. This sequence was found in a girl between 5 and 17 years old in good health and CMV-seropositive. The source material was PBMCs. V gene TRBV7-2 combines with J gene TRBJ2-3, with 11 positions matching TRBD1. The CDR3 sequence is CASSWDRGTDTQYF. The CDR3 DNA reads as TGTGCCAGCAGCTGGGACAGGGGGACAGATACGCAGTATTTT.